Described below is a single TCR beta chain sequence and its context. Its target is unknown. The data were taken from a study of post-analysis software for immune sequencing data. About the study: Relapsing-remitting, secondary progressive and progressive-relapsing courses of multiple sclerosis were included.

Each TCR beta cDNA library carried unique molecular identifiers. Researchers reported roughly 0.5 million cDNA molecules coming from approximately 0.95 to 9.8 million T cells. TCRdb re-called the PCR reads with MiXCR, one entry per CDR3 protein. The sample lists 600,000 to 700,000 distinct CDR3 sequences, roughly three fifths seen once, with 11% in the top ten. Study-wide results and limits: Controls had significantly higher normalized Chao1 diversity than multiple sclerosis patients. Same-batch samples co-clustered strongly by F measure. About 5 TRBV segments (TRBV5-6, TRBV5-1 and TRBV20-1 among them) occurred more frequently in patients than in controls.

The CDR3 spans 18 residues. Germline CDR1 SQVTM, CDR2 ANQGSEA. Trimming left V 0 bases short and J 2 bases short, with 21 bases between. The rearrangement joins TRBV29-1 to TRBJ2-3; D is unclear. This TCR came from a girl aged 2 to 9 with multiple sclerosis. The sequencing sample was made of blood. The CDR3 DNA sequence: TGCAGCGTTGAAGATCGGAGAGCCCAATCCGCCCCCACAGATACGCAGTATTTT. Protein: CSVEDRRAQSAPTDTQYF.